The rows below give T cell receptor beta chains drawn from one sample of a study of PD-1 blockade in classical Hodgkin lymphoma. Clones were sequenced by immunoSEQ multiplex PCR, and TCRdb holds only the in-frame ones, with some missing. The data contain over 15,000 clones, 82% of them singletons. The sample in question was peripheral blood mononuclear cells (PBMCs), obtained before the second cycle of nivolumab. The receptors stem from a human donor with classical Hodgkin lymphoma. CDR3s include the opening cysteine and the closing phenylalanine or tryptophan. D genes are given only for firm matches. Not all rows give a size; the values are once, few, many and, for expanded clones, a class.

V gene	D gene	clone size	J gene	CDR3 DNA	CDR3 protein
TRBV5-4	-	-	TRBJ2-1	TGTGCCAGCAGCTTTCAGGGTGGGTCCTACAATGAGCAGTTCTTC	CASSFQGGSYNEQFF
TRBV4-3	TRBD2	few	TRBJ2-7	TGCGCCAGCAGCCAAGATCGGGCTAGCGGGGGCTACGAGCAGTACTTC	CASSQDRASGGYEQYF
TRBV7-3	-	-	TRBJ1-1	TGTGCCAGCAGCCCGACAGGATCTGGCCTCGAAGCTTTCTTT	CASSPTGSGLEAFF
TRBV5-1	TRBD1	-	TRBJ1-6	TGCGCCAGCAGCTTGCAGGGGGAGGGCTCACCCCTCCACTTT	CASSLQGEGSPLHF
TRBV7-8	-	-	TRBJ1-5	TGTGCCAGCAGCTTAGCGCGGGTACCTGGGCCCAGCAATCAGCCCCAGCATTTT	CASSLARVPGPSNQPQHF
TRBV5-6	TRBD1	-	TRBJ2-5	TGTGCCAGCAGCCAAAAGGGGGCGGGAGAGACCCAGTACTTC	CASSQKGAGETQYF
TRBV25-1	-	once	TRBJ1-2	TGTGCCAGCAGTGTCCCGTGGCAGCCAAGCTACACCTTC	CASSVPWQPSYTF
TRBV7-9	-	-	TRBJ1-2	TGTGCCAGCAGCCCCGAGGGTGCAGGGAGGTATGGCTACACCTTC	CASSPEGAGRYGYTF
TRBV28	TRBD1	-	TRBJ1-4	TGTGCCAGCCGCAGGGGGTCGGATACTAATGAAAAACTGTTTTTT	CASRRGSDTNEKLFF
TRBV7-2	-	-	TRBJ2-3	TGTGCCAGCAGCTTAGCGGGGATGCCCCCAGATACGCAGTATTTT	CASSLAGMPPDTQYF
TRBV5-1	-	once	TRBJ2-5	TGCGCCAGCAGCTTCAACAGCGGACGCCAAGAGACCCAGTACTTC	CASSFNSGRQETQYF
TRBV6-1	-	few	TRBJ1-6	TGTGCCAGCAGTCCGACAGGTAGCTCACCCCTCCACTTT	CASSPTGSSPLHF
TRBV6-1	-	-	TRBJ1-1	TGTGCCAGCAGCCTTCAGTACACTGAAGCTTTCTTT	CASSLQYTEAFF
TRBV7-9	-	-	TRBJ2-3	TGTGCCAGCAGCTTAGGAATCGGTGATTTCACAGATACGCAGTATTTT	CASSLGIGDFTDTQYF